These T cell receptor beta chains were read from a single sample in a study of T cells expressing NK-cell markers. TCRdb re-analyzed the 5' RACE reads; it lists each CDR3 protein once, without DNA. The sample includes about 460,000 distinct CDR3 sequences. The source material was blood T cells: a sorted CD56 or NKG2C T cell subset, CD4+ or CD8+ T cells, or bulk PBMC T cells (not recorded which). These TCRs come from a woman aged 45-60 years in good health. Each CDR3 is given with its conserved first and last residue. Fields, in order: V gene, J gene, CDR3 protein.

V: TRBV24-1; J: TRBJ2-1; CDR3: CATSDYRGEQFF
V: TRBV6-2/TRBV6-3; J: TRBJ2-3; CDR3: CASSPLGGSGVGTQYF
V: TRBV19; J: TRBJ2-1; CDR3: CASSVWRDNEQFF
V: TRBV20-1; J: TRBJ2-3; CDR3: CSAMTGSTDTQYF
V: TRBV7-8; J: TRBJ2-5; CDR3: CASRPGWAQETQYF
V: TRBV7-2; J: TRBJ2-5; CDR3: CASSLAGGPRGETQYF
V: TRBV25-1; J: TRBJ1-1; CDR3: CASRLGGGSEAFF
V: TRBV4-1; J: TRBJ1-5; CDR3: CASSLNRGSMDQPQHF
V: TRBV3-1; J: TRBJ1-5; CDR3: CASSQDVLTSNQPQHF
V: TRBV12-3/TRBV12-4; J: TRBJ1-5; CDR3: CASSLDSQNQPQHF
V: TRBV12-3/TRBV12-4; J: TRBJ1-2; CDR3: CASSAWDRAYGYTF
V: TRBV5-4; J: TRBJ2-1; CDR3: CASSFARGSYNEQFF
V: TRBV18; J: TRBJ2-5; CDR3: CASSPIGADRETQYF
V: TRBV7-3; J: TRBJ2-5; CDR3: CASSLLRGVGETQYF
V: TRBV15; J: TRBJ1-3; CDR3: CATSRTSLNTIYF
V: TRBV5-1; J: TRBJ1-2; CDR3: CASSSRTGIGFGYTF
V: TRBV19; J: TRBJ2-2; CDR3: CASSILTPGVGELFF
V: TRBV5-6; J: TRBJ1-2; CDR3: CASSLLGLDRGNYGYTF
V: TRBV5-5; J: TRBJ2-4; CDR3: CASSPSPGENIQYF
V: TRBV11-2; J: TRBJ2-7; CDR3: CASSRVTGRVESTYEQYF
V: TRBV7-2; J: TRBJ2-1; CDR3: CASSLRLGGSNEQFF
V: TRBV6-6; J: TRBJ2-7; CDR3: CASSYSNLEQYF
V: TRBV29-1; J: TRBJ2-3; CDR3: CSVEVSVAQYF
V: TRBV9; J: TRBJ2-2; CDR3: CASSRTGVVGELFF
V: TRBV10-2; J: TRBJ1-6; CDR3: CASSEQGTARLHF
V: TRBV12-3/TRBV12-4; J: TRBJ2-1; CDR3: CASSSRSGRARGRDEQFF
V: TRBV29-1; J: TRBJ2-5; CDR3: CSVSRGGWGQETQYF
V: TRBV12-3/TRBV12-4; J: TRBJ2-1; CDR3: CASTSGTTYNEQFF
V: TRBV14; J: TRBJ2-3; CDR3: CASSQRGAGRDTQYF
V: TRBV27; J: TRBJ2-2; CDR3: CASSLLAGTANTGELFF
V: TRBV3-1; J: TRBJ2-1; CDR3: CASSQDGSWGYNEQFF
V: TRBV6-1; J: TRBJ1-1; CDR3: CASGRGGNTEAFF
V: TRBV5-1; J: TRBJ2-3; CDR3: CASSLGPLDTRYF